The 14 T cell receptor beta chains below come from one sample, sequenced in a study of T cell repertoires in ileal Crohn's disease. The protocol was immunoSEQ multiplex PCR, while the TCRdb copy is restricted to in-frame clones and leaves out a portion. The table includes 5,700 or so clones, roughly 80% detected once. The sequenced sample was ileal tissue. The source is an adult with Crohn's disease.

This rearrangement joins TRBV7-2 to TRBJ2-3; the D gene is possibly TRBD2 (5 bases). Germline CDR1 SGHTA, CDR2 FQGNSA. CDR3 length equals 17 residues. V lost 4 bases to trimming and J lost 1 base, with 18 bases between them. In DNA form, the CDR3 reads TGTGCCAGCAGCTACGAGAGGGCCCACGGGCGCACAGATACGCAGTATTTT. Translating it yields CASSYERAHGRTDTQYF. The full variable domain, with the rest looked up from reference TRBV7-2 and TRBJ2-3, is GAGVSQSPSNKVTEKGKDVELRCDPISGHTALYWYRQSLGQGLEFLIYFQGNSAPDKSGLPSDRFSAERTGGSVSTLTIQRTQQEDSAVYLCASSYERAHGRTDTQYFGPGTRLTVL.

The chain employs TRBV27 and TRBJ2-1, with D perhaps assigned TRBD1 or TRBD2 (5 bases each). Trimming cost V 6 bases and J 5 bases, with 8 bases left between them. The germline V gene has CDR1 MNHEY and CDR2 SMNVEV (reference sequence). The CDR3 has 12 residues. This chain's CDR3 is CASRGTDNEQFF. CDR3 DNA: TGTGCCAGCAGGGGGACGGACAATGAGCAGTTCTTC.

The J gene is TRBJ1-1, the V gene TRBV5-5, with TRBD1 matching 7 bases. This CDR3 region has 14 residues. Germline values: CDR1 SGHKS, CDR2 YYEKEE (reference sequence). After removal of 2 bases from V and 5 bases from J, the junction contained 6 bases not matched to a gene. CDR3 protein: CASSLLSDRTEAFF. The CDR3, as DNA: TGTGCCAGCAGCTTACTTTCGGACAGGACTGAAGCTTTCTTT.

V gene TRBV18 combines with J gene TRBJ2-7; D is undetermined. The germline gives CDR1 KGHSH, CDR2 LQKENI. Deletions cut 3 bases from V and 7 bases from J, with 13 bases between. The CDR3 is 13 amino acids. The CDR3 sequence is CASSPDGSREQYF. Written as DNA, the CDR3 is TGTGCCAGCTCACCCGACGGGTCCCGGGAGCAGTACTTC.

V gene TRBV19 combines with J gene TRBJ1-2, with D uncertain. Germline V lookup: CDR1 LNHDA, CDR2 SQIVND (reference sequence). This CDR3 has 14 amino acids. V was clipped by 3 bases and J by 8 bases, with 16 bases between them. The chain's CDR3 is CASSINPSVGGYTF. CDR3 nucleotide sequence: TGTGCCAGTAGTATTAACCCCTCGGTGGGAGGCTACACCTTC.

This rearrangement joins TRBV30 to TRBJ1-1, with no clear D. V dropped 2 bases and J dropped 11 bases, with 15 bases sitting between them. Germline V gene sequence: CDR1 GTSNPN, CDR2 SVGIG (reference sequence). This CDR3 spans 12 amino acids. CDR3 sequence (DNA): TGTGCCTGGAGTACCCCGCTGGGGTCCGCTTTCTTT. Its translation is CAWSTPLGSAFF.

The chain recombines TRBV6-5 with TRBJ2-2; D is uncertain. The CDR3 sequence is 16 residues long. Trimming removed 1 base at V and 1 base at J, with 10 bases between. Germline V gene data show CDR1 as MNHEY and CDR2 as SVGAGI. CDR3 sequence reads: CASSYWSTKNTGELFF. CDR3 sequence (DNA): TGTGCCAGCAGTTACTGGTCGACAAAGAACACCGGGGAGCTGTTTTTT.

This CDR3 reads CASSYTSGTYNEQFF. The CDR3 bases are TGTGCCAGCAGCTACACTAGCGGAACCTACAATGAGCAGTTCTTC. The gene calls are TRBV7-2 and TRBJ2-1, with 8 bases lining up with TRBD2. This CDR3 is built from 15 residues. With 4 bases clipped from V and 2 bases from J, the junction kept 4 bases outside the gene matches. CDR1 and CDR2 (germline): SGHTA, FQGNSA.

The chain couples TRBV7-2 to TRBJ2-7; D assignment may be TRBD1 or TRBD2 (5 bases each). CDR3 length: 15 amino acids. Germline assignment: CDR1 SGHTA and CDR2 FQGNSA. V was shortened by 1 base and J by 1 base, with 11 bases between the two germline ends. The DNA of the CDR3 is TGTGCCAGCAGCTTAGAAGGGACGGGATCCTACGAGCAGTACTTC. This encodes CASSLEGTGSYEQYF.

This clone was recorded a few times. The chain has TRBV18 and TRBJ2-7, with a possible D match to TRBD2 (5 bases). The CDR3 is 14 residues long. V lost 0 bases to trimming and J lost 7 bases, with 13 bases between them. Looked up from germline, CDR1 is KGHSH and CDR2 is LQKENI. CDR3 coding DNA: TGTGCCAGCTCACCACCGAAGGCGGGCGGGGAGCAGTACTTC. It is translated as CASSPPKAGGEQYF. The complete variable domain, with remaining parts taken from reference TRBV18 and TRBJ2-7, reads NAGVMQNPRHLVRRRGQEARLRCSPMKGHSHVYWYRQLPEEGLKFMVYLQKENIIDESGMPKERFSAEFPKEGPSILRIQQVVRGDSAAYFCASSPPKAGGEQYFGPGTRLTVT.

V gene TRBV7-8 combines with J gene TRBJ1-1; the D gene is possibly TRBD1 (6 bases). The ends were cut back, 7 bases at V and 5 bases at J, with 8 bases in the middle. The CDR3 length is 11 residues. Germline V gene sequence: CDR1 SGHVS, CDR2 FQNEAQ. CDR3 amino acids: CASIGGTEAFF. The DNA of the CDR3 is TGTGCCAGCATAGGGGGGACTGAAGCTTTCTTT.

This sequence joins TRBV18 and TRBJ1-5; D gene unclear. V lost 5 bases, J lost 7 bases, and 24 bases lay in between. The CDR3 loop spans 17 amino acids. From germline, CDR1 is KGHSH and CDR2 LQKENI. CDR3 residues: CASSILNSALQDQPQHF. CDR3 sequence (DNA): TGTGCCAGCTCAATACTAAACTCGGCCCTCCAGGACCAGCCCCAGCATTTT.

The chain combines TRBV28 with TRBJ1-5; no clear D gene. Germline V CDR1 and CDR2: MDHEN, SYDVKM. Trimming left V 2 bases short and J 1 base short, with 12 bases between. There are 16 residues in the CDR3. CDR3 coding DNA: TGTGCCAGCAGTTTACAAGGAGGGAGGAGCAATCAGCCCCAGCATTTT. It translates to CASSLQGGRSNQPQHF.

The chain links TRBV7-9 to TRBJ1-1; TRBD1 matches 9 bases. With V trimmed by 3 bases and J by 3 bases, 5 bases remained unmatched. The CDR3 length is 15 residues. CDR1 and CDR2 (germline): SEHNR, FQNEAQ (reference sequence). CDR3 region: CASSFTGGRDTEAFF. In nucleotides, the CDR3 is TGTGCCAGCAGCTTTACAGGGGGCAGGGACACTGAAGCTTTCTTT.